The TCR beta chain described here comes from a study of PD-L1 blockade in urothelial cancer (dated by TCRdb to the late 2010s). The study in broad terms: All patients started therapy around 2014 and received atezolizumab 1,200 mg intravenously every 3 weeks. About 85% of the 29 patients were identified as males with urothelial cancer of bladder origin, and a prior smoking history was reported by 18 of 29 patients. Patients had an ECOG performance status of 0 or 1 and had received between 0 and 3 prior chemotherapy regimens. Blood samples were analyzed 3 weeks after the start of treatment (second dose) and 6 weeks after the start of treatment. A median of about 150,000 T cells and approximately 86,000 unique TCRs was obtained from blood samples, and a median clonality of approximately 0.077 was observed. Somatic, immune and clinical correlates of response to PD-L1 blockade with atezolizumab in urothelial cancer were the focus of an exploratory multi-omic analysis. TCR sequencing covered pretreatment tumor samples and matched, serially collected peripheral blood taken before and after atezolizumab treatment. Durable clinical benefit meant progression-free survival longer than 6 months, and TCR features were also tested against progression-free and overall survival. In the same patients, pretreatment tumors underwent whole exome sequencing and RNA sequencing in addition to TCR sequencing. Nine patients reached durable clinical benefit, while 20 patients did not. Approximately 29 patients had pretreatment blood TCR-seq, 24 had at least one posttreatment blood collection, and 24 had tumor TCR-seq. The full study reports these points: Because the sample size was small (n ≈ 30) and many exploratory analyses were performed, the results are intended to be hypothesis-generating. A pretreatment peripheral blood TCR clonality below the median was linked to improved progression-free and overall survival. Among patients with durable benefit, tumor-associated TCR clones showed greater expansion in peripheral blood 3 weeks after treatment started (n ≈ 20, p = 0.022).

This specimen's time point label, per the study, means: peripheral blood 6 weeks after treatment start. The cohort included 29 patients with locally advanced or metastatic urothelial carcinoma who were treated at Memorial Sloan Kettering on a trial protocol. Peripheral blood mononuclear cells were collected pretreatment and during treatment, with between 1 and 8 total time points obtained per patient. The Qiagen DNeasy Blood extraction kit was used to purify genomic DNA from total PBMCs and tumor samples. PBMCs were collected pretreatment and during treatment, and were isolated and stored as previously described. To estimate absolute template abundance from read counts, synthetic TCR analog templates were spiked into each PCR. The immunoSEQ assay used bias-controlled V and J gene primers to amplify TCRbeta CDR3 regions from genomic DNA. Sequencing of rearranged TCRbeta segments was performed at approximately 20X coverage. The authors' analysis ran thus. Clustering was used to correct sequencing errors, and CDR3s were annotated against IMGT to assign V, D and J genes. Out-of-frame and stop-codon sequences were excluded, and only productive TCRbeta rearrangements were used in downstream analyses. Clonality was computed as one minus Shannon entropy normalized by the log of the number of unique productive sequences. Clones differing between time points or between blood and tumor were identified by Fisher's exact test with Benjamini-Hochberg correction at adjusted p below 0.01. Here the immuneACCESS table is served through TCRdb, limited to in-frame sequences with V and J called. Missing clones are a known gap in these copies; in checked studies unresolved V genes cover under half, and the rest lacks a known reason. V, J and clone size are taken as reported in that table, and D and trimming were inferred from the DNA itself. For this sample the table gives roughly 120,000 clones, of which 85% to 95% were detected only once. The ten largest account for approximately 3.8% of the sample.

Points on this clone: This clone's antigen is unknown. No much larger clone is present one base from it, and per-base qualities are unavailable.

Trimmed from V: 3 bases; trimmed from J: 1 base; junction bases lacking a gene match: 6. CDR1 and CDR2 are drawn from the germline V gene: SGHVS, FNYEAQ. Counted from cysteine to phenylalanine, this CDR3 has 16 amino acids. Kept here is only the CDR3 DNA, which spans 48 bases and is read in frame from base 1. The source material was PBMCs, sampled around atezolizumab (anti-PD-L1) treatment. This receptor was identified in a man aged 55 to 70 with urothelial cancer. The rearrangement joined TRBV7-6 to TRBJ2-3, with TRBD2 identical over 8 junction bases. The CDR3 here reads CASSFARRGGTDTQYF. Here is the DNA: TGTGCCAGCAGCTTCGCGAGGCGGGGGGGCACAGATACGCAGTATTTT.